The 23 T cell receptor beta chains presented below share a single source sample, sequenced in a study of shared clonotypes between healthy human individuals. TCRdb keeps only in-frame clones here, not all; method: immunoSEQ multiplex PCR. The sample includes millions of clones, about 94% of them seen just once. CD45RO-negative cells were positively selected for CCR7, leaving out terminally differentiated effector memory CD45RA+ cells. Sequencing input: naive CD8+ T cells sorted from blood. The receptors come from a young man in good health.

This clone appeared a single time. This chain connects TRBV5-1 to TRBJ2-7; TRBD2 might be the D (6 bases). There are 15 residues in the CDR3. Trimming left V 1 base short and J 3 bases short, with 14 bases between. Per the germline V gene, CDR1 is SGHRS and CDR2 is YFSETQ. This CDR3 is CASSLFGGDYYEQYF. The CDR3 DNA reads TGCGCCAGCAGCTTGTTCGGGGGAGACTACTACGAGCAGTACTTC. The full variable domain, its missing parts supplied by reference TRBV5-1 and TRBJ2-7, is KAGVTQTPRYLIKTRGQQVTLSCSPISGHRSVSWYQQTPGQGLQFLFEYFSETQRNKGNFPGRFSGRQFSNSRSEMNVSTLELGDSALYLCASSLFGGDYYEQYFGPGTRLTVT.

This clone is a singleton in its sample. The same CDR3 can be traced to other DNA sequences in this sample. The CDR3 nucleotides read TGTGCCAGTAGTATTCTCGGACAGACCTACGAGCAGTACTTC. Translated: CASSILGQTYEQYF. This rearrangement joins TRBV19 to TRBJ2-7; D possibly corresponds to TRBD1 (6 bases). Trimming took 3 bases from V and 2 from J, leaving 11 bases between them. CDR3 length equals 14 residues. Germline V lookup: CDR1 LNHDA, CDR2 SQIVND (reference sequence).

In the case of this clone: Distinct nucleotide sequences in the sample also encode this CDR3. The rearrangement links TRBV18 to TRBJ2-7; TRBD1 matches at 11 bases. V trimming: 3 bases; J trimming: 5 bases; junction bases outside the gene matches: 3. CDR3 length: 14 amino acids. Germline V gives CDR1 KGHSH, CDR2 LQKENI. The CDR3 DNA reads as TGTGCCAGCTCACCCGGGACAGGGGGAAACGAGCAGTACTTC. Its translation: CASSPGTGGNEQYF. The full variable domain, its missing parts supplied by reference TRBV18 and TRBJ2-7, is NAGVMQNPRHLVRRRGQEARLRCSPMKGHSHVYWYRQLPEEGLKFMVYLQKENIIDESGMPKERFSAEFPKEGPSILRIQQVVRGDSAAYFCASSPGTGGNEQYFGPGTRLTVT.

The chain recombines TRBV15 with TRBJ1-1; D remains ambiguous. Trimming cost V 1 base and J 0 bases, with 3 bases left between them. The CDR3 runs 13 residues. Germline V gene lookup returns CDR1 LNHNV and CDR2 YYDKDF (reference sequence). The CDR3 DNA reads TGTGCCACCAGCAGAGTCGTGAACACTGAAGCTTTCTTT. It codes for CATSRVVNTEAFF.

The rearrangement uses TRBV4-1 and TRBJ1-1, with 8 bases matching TRBD1. The V segment lost 1 base and the J segment 2 bases; nucleotides outside the gene matches: 6. This CDR3 has 16 amino acids. Germline V gene data show CDR1 as MGHRA and CDR2 as YSYEKL. The CDR3 DNA sequence: TGCGCCAGCAGCCAAGGGACAGGGATCATAAACACTGAAGCTTTCTTT. It translates to CASSQGTGIINTEAFF.

V usage is TRBV5-1 and J usage is TRBJ2-1, with D unresolved. Germline-derived CDR1 and CDR2 are SGHRS and YFSETQ. V was cut by 4 bases and J by 8 bases, with 16 bases left in between. The CDR3 contains 14 residues. The chain's CDR3 is CASSNWVRADEQFF. The CDR3 DNA reads as TGCGCCAGCAGCAACTGGGTACGGGCCGATGAGCAGTTCTTC.

The V and J genes are TRBV10-2 and TRBJ1-5, with D possibly matching TRBD1 (5 bases). Trimming took 10 bases from V and 3 from J, leaving 13 bases between them. This CDR3 is built from 13 residues. CDR1 WSHSY and CDR2 SAAADI come from the germline V gene. The CDR3 DNA follows: TGCGCCACCACGATGGGGGACAATCAGCCCCAGCATTTT. As protein: CATTMGDNQPQHF.

The chain combines TRBV7-9 with TRBJ2-3, with TRBD1 matching 9 bases. This CDR3 spans 15 amino acids. The germline CDR1 and CDR2 sequences are SEHNR and FQNEAQ (reference sequence). V lost 3 bases and J lost 6; bases outside the gene matches: 7. CDR3 protein: CASSLTGGELDTQYF. CDR3 in DNA: TGTGCCAGCAGCTTGACAGGGGGAGAACTGGATACGCAGTATTTT.

A remark on this clone: The conserved closing phenylalanine or tryptophan is absent in this CDR3, likely reflecting a read error. No DNA is shown, since the ends of the CDR3 on it are uncertain; the CDR3 is the one TCRdb lists. Here the CDR3 reads CASSLGDGVQKI. V usage is TRBV7-9 and J usage is TRBJ1-2. The germline gives CDR1 SEHNR, CDR2 FQNEAQ (reference sequence). The CDR3 is made up of 12 amino acids, end residues included.

Remarks on this clone: Other nucleotide sequences from this sample produce the same CDR3. The gene calls are TRBV7-9 and TRBJ1-2, with D unclear. The CDR3 spans 14 residues. CDR1 is SEHNR and CDR2 is FQNEAQ in the germline V gene (reference sequence). The ends were cut back, 5 bases at V and 3 bases at J, with 13 bases in the middle. For the CDR3, the DNA is TGTGCCAGCAGCCCCACCGGTGGTGACTATGGCTACACCTTC. This translates into CASSPTGGDYGYTF.

A word on this clone: An end of the junction differs from the germline gene, which may be a read error. The genes are TRBV4-1 and TRBJ1-2, with 9 bases lining up with TRBD1. This CDR3 contains 11 residues. Germline values: CDR1 MGHRA, CDR2 YSYEKL. The CDR3 sequence: CASSQGQGSFF. The CDR3 DNA reads as TGCGCCAGCAGCCAGGGACAGGGATCCTTCTTC.

The V and J genes are TRBV2 and TRBJ2-4, with 10 bases aligning to TRBD1. The CDR3 has 14 residues. V shed 6 bases, J shed 7 bases, and the junction held 6 bases outside the gene matches. CDR1 is SNHLY and CDR2 is FYNNEI in the germline V gene. CDR3 residues: CASSLGQGGNIQYF. CDR3 coding DNA: TGTGCCAGCAGCCTCGGACAGGGGGGTAACATTCAGTACTTC.

The rearrangement links TRBV28 to TRBJ2-5; D is unresolved. The CDR3 length is 12 residues. Looked up from germline, CDR1 is MDHEN and CDR2 is SYDVKM. V lost 5 bases and J lost 8, with 12 bases in between. Here the CDR3 DNA reads TGTGCCAGCAGTCCTGACTTAGGAACCCAGTACTTC. As protein: CASSPDLGTQYF.

The table lists this clone with a count of one. This rearrangement joins TRBV2 to TRBJ2-7; D gene uncertain. Germline V gene sequence: CDR1 SNHLY, CDR2 FYNNEI. V lost 0 bases and J lost 0, with 12 bases in between. This CDR3 has 16 amino acids. In DNA, the CDR3 is TGTGCCAGCAGTGAAGCGGAAAACAGCAGCTCCTACGAGCAGTACTTC. Protein: CASSEAENSSSYEQYF.

The rearrangement joins TRBV6-5 to TRBJ2-7; D may match TRBD1 or TRBD2 (5 bases each). The CDR3 contains 13 residues. Trimming removed 0 bases from V and 6 bases from J, with 9 bases in between. Germline V gives CDR1 MNHEY, CDR2 SVGAGI. Written as DNA, the CDR3 is TGTGCCAGCAGTTACTCGGGGGAGCTCGAGCAGTACTTC. Translation gives CASSYSGELEQYF.

The chain recombines TRBV28 with TRBJ2-1, with D unclear. V lost 6 bases to trimming and J lost 6 bases, with 15 bases between them. CDR3 length: 14 amino acids. From germline, CDR1 is MDHEN and CDR2 SYDVKM. The CDR3 DNA sequence: TGTGCCAGCAGCCCCCGGGTAATTTCCAATGAGCAGTTCTTC. This translates into CASSPRVISNEQFF. Full variable domain (rest looked up from reference TRBV28 and TRBJ2-1): DVKVTQSSRYLVKRTGEKVFLECVQDMDHENMFWYRQDPGLGLRLIYFSYDVKMKEKGDIPEGYSVSREKKERFSLILESASTNQTSMYLCASSPRVISNEQFFGPGTRLTVL.

This sequence joins TRBV27 and TRBJ1-1, with D maybe TRBD1 (5 bases). Looked up from germline, CDR1 is MNHEY and CDR2 is SMNVEV (reference sequence). The CDR3 has 14 residues. V lost 0 bases and J 3 bases, leaving 8 bases between the germline ends. The CDR3 region is CASSLSLGHTEAFF. DNA of the CDR3: TGTGCCAGCAGTTTATCGTTGGGGCACACTGAAGCTTTCTTT.

This chain joins TRBV7-9 and TRBJ2-1, with 8 bases that match TRBD2. CDR1 is SEHNR, CDR2 FQNEAQ, per germline (reference sequence). This CDR3 region has 15 residues. With V trimmed by 2 bases and J by 10 bases, 10 bases remained unmatched. In DNA form, the CDR3 reads TGTGCCAGCAGCTTATCAACTAGCGGACTATCGGAGCAGTTCTTC. As protein: CASSLSTSGLSEQFF.

The chain combines TRBV27 with TRBJ2-1; possible D gene TRBD1, 5 bases. The V end was cut by 4 bases, the J end by 8 bases, with 12 bases between. In germline, CDR1 is MNHEY, CDR2 SMNVEV (reference sequence). This CDR3 comprises 13 residues. The CDR3 is CASSWTRIYEQFF. CDR3 DNA sequence: TGTGCCAGCAGTTGGACAAGGATCTATGAGCAGTTCTTC.

As for this clone: Other DNA sequences in the sample encode the same CDR3. The chain joins TRBV6-5 to TRBJ1-1; TRBD1 matches at 7 bases. V was clipped by 3 bases and J by 0 bases; unmatched bases: 4. The CDR3 consists of 15 residues. CDR1 and CDR2 from the germline V gene are MNHEY and SVGAGI. Here the CDR3 reads CASSYRTGMNTEAFF. The CDR3 nucleotides read TGTGCCAGCAGTTATCGGACAGGCATGAACACTGAAGCTTTCTTT.

This clone was found once. The chain combines TRBV29-1 with TRBJ2-1; 8 bases line up with TRBD2. CDR1 and CDR2 from the germline V gene are SQVTM and ANQGSEA. V shed 2 bases, J shed 3 bases, and the junction held 6 bases outside the gene matches. This CDR3 region has 15 residues. In DNA form, the CDR3 reads TGCAGCGTTGAATTTGAAGCGGGGGACTACAATGAGCAGTTCTTC. Its translation: CSVEFEAGDYNEQFF.

V gene TRBV7-3 combines with J gene TRBJ2-7; D uncertain. CDR1 and CDR2 from the germline V gene are SGHTA and FQGTGA. V dropped 10 bases and J dropped 1 base, with 11 bases sitting between them. The CDR3 consists of 12 residues. In nucleotides, the CDR3 is TGTGCCACGACACTGAGTTCCTACGAGCAGTACTTC. This sequence encodes CATTLSSYEQYF.

The J gene is TRBJ1-5, the V gene TRBV11-2; no firm D call. V dropped 3 bases and J dropped 0 bases, with 9 bases sitting between them. Looked up from germline, CDR1 is SGHAT and CDR2 is FQNNGV. The CDR3 consists of 15 residues. CDR3 amino acids: CASSFGRNSNQPQHF. The CDR3 DNA sequence: TGTGCCAGCAGCTTTGGACGGAATAGCAATCAGCCCCAGCATTTT.